The T cell receptor beta chain under discussion was sequenced for a study of T cells in Graves' hyperthyroidism and ophthalmopathy. This clonotype occurred a few times. V lost 3 bases and J lost 6, with 12 bases in between. The CDR3 is made up of 13 amino acids. Germline CDR1 KGHSH, CDR2 LQKENI. RNA transcripts gave rise to amplified TCR beta CDR3 regions. First-round RT-PCR of the TCR CDR3 relied on the HTBI primer set. TCRdb independently ran MiXCR on the multiplex PCR reads; one entry per CDR3 protein. The top ten hold roughly 10% of the sample, which has about 700,000 distinct CDR3 sequences, less than 15% seen once.

The rearrangement links TRBV18 to TRBJ2-7, with D tentatively TRBD1 (6 bases). The TCR sequence derives from a woman aged 18-30 years with Graves' hyperthyroidism. The sequenced sample consisted of blood. The DNA for the CDR3 is TGTGCCAGCTCACCCCGGGACATTGGCGAGCAGTACTTC. Protein product: CASSPRDIGEQYF.